This T cell receptor beta chain emerged from a study of T cell responses to AZD1222 COVID-19 vaccine. Study findings and constraints: Clonal diversity may have been underestimated in mostly white British donors. The repertoires were collected only after the peak T cell response. Breadth and depth of Spike-specific TCRs rose after two AZD1222 doses. At baseline, seropositivity was found in only a handful of AZD1222 recipients.

TCRdb's table, derived via immunoSEQ multiplex PCR, lists solely in-frame clones and lacks some. The table lists approximately 150,000 clones, approximately 89% of them singletons. The germline V gene encodes CDR1 MNHEY and CDR2 SVGAGI. V dropped 3 bases and J dropped 2 bases, with 5 bases sitting between them. The CDR3 spans 13 residues. To note about this clone: What it recognizes is unknown.

The sample was peripheral blood, taken 28 days after the second AZD1222 dose. The receptor was isolated from an adult who received the AZD1222 COVID-19 vaccine. V is TRBV6-5 and J is TRBJ1-5; no reliable D call. The CDR3 DNA reads TGTGCCAGCAGTTATGATGGCAATCAGCCCCAGCATTTT. It specifies CASSYDGNQPQHF.